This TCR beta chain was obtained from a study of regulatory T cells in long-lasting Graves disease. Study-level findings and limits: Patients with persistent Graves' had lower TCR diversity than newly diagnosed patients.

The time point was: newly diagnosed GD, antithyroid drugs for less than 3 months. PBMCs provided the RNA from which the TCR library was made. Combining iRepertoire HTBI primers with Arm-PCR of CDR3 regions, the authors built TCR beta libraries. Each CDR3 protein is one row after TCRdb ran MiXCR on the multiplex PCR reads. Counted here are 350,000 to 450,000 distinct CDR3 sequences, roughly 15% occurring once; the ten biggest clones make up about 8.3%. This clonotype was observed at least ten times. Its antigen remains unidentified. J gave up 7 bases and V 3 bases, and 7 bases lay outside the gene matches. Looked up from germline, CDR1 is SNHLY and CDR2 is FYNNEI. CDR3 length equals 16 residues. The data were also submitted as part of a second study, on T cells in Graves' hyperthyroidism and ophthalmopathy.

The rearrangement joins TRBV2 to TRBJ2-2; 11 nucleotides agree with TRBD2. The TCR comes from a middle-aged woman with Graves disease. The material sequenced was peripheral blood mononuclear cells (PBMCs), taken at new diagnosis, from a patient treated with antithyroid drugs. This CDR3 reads CASSDGTSGLGGELFF. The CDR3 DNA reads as TGTGCCAGCAGTGATGGGACTAGCGGACTCGGCGGGGAGCTGTTTTTT.